Below, one T cell receptor beta chain is given with its context. The antigen is unknown. The V end lost 3 bases, the J end lost 0 bases, and 10 bases lay between the germline ends. The CDR3 totals 15 residues. Per germline, CDR1 SGHNT and CDR2 YENEEA. This entry comes from a study of tissue T cells after allogeneic stem cell transplantation. The study's findings and limits: Only a limited share of tissue TCRs appeared in blood or spleen. Motif-based clustering found tissue-specific repertoire signatures shared across patients, though few clones were shared.

CDR3 sequences, V/J genes, frequencies and template counts came from survey-depth TCRbeta sequencing. Sequencing was performed with immunoSEQ multiplex PCR; in TCRdb, only in-frame clones are kept and a portion is missing. The table shows 8,000 to 10,000 clones, with approximately 64% occurring only once. The sequence came from a woman between 18 and 50 years old with breast cancer. The material sequenced was tissue from the ileum, taken at autopsy. The J gene is TRBJ2-3, the V gene TRBV11-3; maybe TRBD2 (6 bases). CDR3 DNA: TGTGCCAGCAGCTTGGGCGGGGAGAGCACAGATACGCAGTATTTT. Protein product: CASSLGGESTDTQYF.